This T cell receptor beta chain was profiled in a study of GPR56 and killer-like receptors on CD4 memory cells (dated by TCRdb to between 2018 and 2020). The study in broad terms: According to the study's proposal, human CD4+ memory T-cell differentiation and cytokine production potential are marked by the progressive acquisition of KLRB1, KLRG1, GPR56 and then KLRF1. Healthy blood donors in the study were described as age-matched to the liver disease patients, whose median age was around 70 years.

Prior to TCRbeta sequencing, five KLR/GPR56-defined CD4+ populations were enriched by fluorescence-activated cell sorting. To test a linear memory differentiation pathway, TCRbeta repertoires were sequenced from five CD4+ T-cell subsets defined by expression of KLRB1, KLRG1, GPR56 and KLRF1. TCR-sequenced cells came from peripheral blood of healthy control individuals, reported as five donors in the TCRbeta analysis figure. Heparinized peripheral blood was collected and all samples were processed within one hour of retrieval. To isolate peripheral blood mononuclear cells, blood was diluted 1:2 in PBS and put through Biocoll density gradient centrifugation at room temperature. Before flow sorting, CD4+ T cells were magnetically enriched from freshly isolated PBMCs using anti-CD4 MicroBeads. A BD FACSAria II was used to sort CD4+ T cells enriched from PBMCs of healthy donors according to marker expression. Surface staining used anti-KLRB1 clone 191B8, anti-KLRF1 clone 4A4.D10 and anti-KLRG1 clone REA261 antibodies from Miltenyi Biotec.

Sequences SGHDT (CDR1) and YYEEEE (CDR2) are obtained from the germline V gene. Measured from the cysteine to the phenylalanine, the CDR3 is 14 residues long. The DNA is unrecorded. The research as a whole found: Clones dominating late populations 4 and 5 were also found in early populations 1 and 2, and this finding was taken by the authors as evidence for linear differentiation. Rather than full repertoires, only the 100 most expanded clones per population were included in the diversity and similarity analyses. TCR repertoires overlapped especially between the late populations 4 and 5, and partly population 3. Clonal frequency was low in the marker-negative population and rose progressively along the proposed pathway, while TCRbeta diversity fell correspondingly.

No count is recorded, though its frequency marks this clonotype as medium-sized (0.01 to 0.1%). Its antigen has not been determined. Sequencing used an Illumina HiSeq 2500. To build sequencing libraries, a previously published PCR protocol was used to amplify the recombined TCRbeta locus. In the source study's methods: Any read whose average quality score fell below 30 was discarded, and IMSEQ was used to process the reads that remained. Each clonotype was defined by Vbeta gene, Jbeta gene and CDR3 amino acid sequence. To quantify how much the repertoires of different populations overlapped, the Morisita-Horn index was computed on the top 100 expanded clones. Renyi diversity profiles, calculated on the top 100 expanded clones, were used to assess clonal diversity. TCRdb reprocessed the sequencing reads and holds a single record per CDR3 protein sequence, with no DNA. TCRdb's processing, not the authors' own work, is the source of the V and J calls. In this sample's table one finds about 1,000 distinct CDR3 sequences. Clones ranked in the top ten supply roughly 29% of the sample.

This sequence was found in a human donor in good health. Sample: memory CD4+ T cells from blood. The chain is encoded by TRBV5-6 joined to TRBJ2-7; TCRdb's D call, TRBD1, is unchecked because there is no DNA. For the CDR3, the sequence is CASSYRSRSYEQYF.